A single sample is the source of the 26 T cell receptor beta chains below, sequenced in a study of cytotoxic CD8 clonotypes in ibrutinib-treated CLL. TCRdb keeps only in-frame clones here, not all; method: immunoSEQ multiplex PCR. This table holds about 250,000 clones, 70% found once. This specimen consisted of PBMCs, obtained after 24 months of ibrutinib treatment. The receptor set was obtained from a human donor with chronic lymphocytic leukemia.

This clone occurred once. V gene TRBV5-3 combines with J gene TRBJ2-3; D remains unclear. TRBV5-3 is an ORF for which the function is uncertain. The CDR3 covers 11 residues. Trimming left V 4 bases short and J 4 bases short, with 4 bases between. The CDR3 DNA is TGTGCCAGAAGCCTATCAGATACGCAGTATTTT. Protein: CARSLSDTQYF.

The chain links TRBV9 to TRBJ1-3; D might be TRBD1 (5 bases). The germline V and J ends were trimmed by 0 bases and 0 bases, with 10 bases remaining between them. The germline gives CDR1 SGDLS, CDR2 YYNGEE. The CDR3 is made up of 16 amino acids. The CDR3 nucleotides read TGTGCCAGCAGCGTAGGGGGACGAGCCTCTGGAAACACCATATATTTT. As protein: CASSVGGRASGNTIYF. The full variable domain, rest sourced from reference TRBV9 and TRBJ1-3, is DSGVTQTPKHLITATGQRVTLRCSPRSGDLSVYWYQQSLDQGLQFLIQYYNGEERAKGNILERFSAQQFPDLHSELNLSSLELGDSALYFCASSVGGRASGNTIYFGEGSWLTVV.

This clone came up a few times. The chain recombines TRBV28 with TRBJ1-2; D unclear. The V gene's germline CDR1 is MDHEN and CDR2 SYDVKM. The CDR3 has 12 amino acids. Trimming shortened V by 11 bases and J by 5 bases, and 15 bases separated the two germline ends. Here the CDR3 reads CACGPARYGYTF. For the CDR3, the DNA is TGTGCCTGCGGACCTGCCCGATATGGCTACACCTTC.

The V call is TRBV2, the J call TRBJ2-7; no reliable D call. The length of the CDR3 is 10 residues. Deletions cut 2 bases from V and 6 bases from J, with 2 bases between. Germline CDR1 reads SNHLY; CDR2 reads FYNNEI. The chain's CDR3 is CASSELEQYF. The CDR3, as DNA: TGTGCCAGCAGTGAACTCGAGCAGTACTTC. Filled out from reference TRBV2 and TRBJ2-7, the complete variable domain reads EPEVTQTPSHQVTQMGQEVILRCVPISNHLYFYWYRQILGQKVEFLVSFYNNEISEKSEIFDDQFSVERPDGSNFTLKIRSTKLEDSAMYFCASSELEQYFGPGTRLTVT.

The chain couples TRBV7-9 to TRBJ2-5; no reliable D call. Trimming stripped 5 bases from V and 4 bases from J, with 5 bases between. Germline lookup yields CDR1 SEHNR and CDR2 FQNEAQ (reference sequence). The CDR3 contains 11 residues. The CDR3 reads CASSQTETQYF. CDR3 nucleotide sequence: TGTGCCAGCAGCCAGACAGAGACCCAGTACTTC.

This clone came up a few times. The chain employs TRBV6-6 and TRBJ1-2; D may be TRBD1 (5 bases). Germline V lookup: CDR1 MNHNY, CDR2 SVGAGI (reference sequence). The CDR3 runs 14 residues. Trimming took off 7 bases at V and 3 bases at J, with 15 bases between the two ends. DNA of the CDR3: TGTGCCAGCACCTTACCGGACACGGACTATGGCTACACCTTC. It translates to CASTLPDTDYGYTF.

This chain uses TRBV28 with TRBJ1-2; D is unclear. Germline V CDR1 and CDR2: MDHEN, SYDVKM. Trimming removed 5 bases at V and 4 bases at J, with 5 bases between. The CDR3 extends over 11 amino acids. CDR3 amino acids: CASSRGYGYTF. CDR3 coding DNA: TGTGCCAGCAGTCGCGGCTATGGCTACACCTTC.

The chain employs TRBV9 and TRBJ1-1; no clear D. Germline CDR1 SGDLS, CDR2 YYNGEE. The CDR3 extends over 16 amino acids. The V gene lost 0 bases and the J gene lost 5 bases, with 17 bases spanning the gap. As DNA, the CDR3 is TGTGCCAGCAGCGTAGGACCCCTCCGGGCCGGGACTGAAGCTTTCTTT. It specifies CASSVGPLRAGTEAFF.

The chain links TRBV7-3 to TRBJ2-1; TRBD1 aligns across 11 bases. Germline trimming cut 2 bases from V and 4 bases from J; bases unmatched to any gene: 4. This CDR3 comprises 16 residues. CDR1 and CDR2 from the germline V gene are SGHTA and FQGTGA. This CDR3 reads CASSLLGQGAYNEQFF. CDR3 DNA: TGTGCCAGCAGCTTACTCGGACAGGGGGCTTACAATGAGCAGTTCTTC.

This clone appeared a single time. The chain couples TRBV11-2 to TRBJ1-1, with D maybe TRBD1 (5 bases). Trimming removed 4 bases from V and 3 bases from J, with 9 bases in between. CDR1 and CDR2 (germline): SGHAT, FQNNGV. The CDR3 loop spans 13 amino acids. Written as DNA, the CDR3 is TGTGCCAGCAGCTCACGAGGGGACACTGAAGCTTTCTTT. Its protein is CASSSRGDTEAFF.

The V gene is TRBV23-1, the J gene TRBJ1-2; D remains ambiguous. TRBV23-1 is flagged as an ORF with uncertain function. The V and J ends lost 0 bases and 4 bases respectively, with 9 bases between them. The CDR3 is made up of 14 amino acids. The CDR3 sequence: CASSQSATIYGYTF. DNA of the CDR3: TGCGCCAGCAGTCAATCTGCCACAATCTATGGCTACACCTTC.

The V gene is TRBV28, the J gene TRBJ2-7; 8 bases line up with TRBD1. V lost 5 bases and J lost 2; bases outside the gene matches: 5. The germline V gene encodes CDR1 MDHEN and CDR2 SYDVKM. The CDR3 contains 14 residues. The CDR3 region has the DNA TGTGCCAGCAGTACCGGGACAGGAGCCTACGAGCAGTACTTC. It codes for CASSTGTGAYEQYF.

In its sample, this clone was seen a few times. V usage is TRBV5-1 and J usage is TRBJ2-5, with 10 bases that match TRBD2. The CDR3 covers 20 residues. V dropped 2 bases and J dropped 2; count of bases not matched to a gene: 18. Germline V gene sequence: CDR1 SGHRS, CDR2 YFSETQ. The DNA of the CDR3 is TGCGCCAGCAGCTTAGCAGATCCCCATCATAGCGGGAGGTTGCAAGAGACCCAGTACTTC. Translated: CASSLADPHHSGRLQETQYF.

This chain joins TRBV29-1 and TRBJ2-1, with 12 bases fitting TRBD2. The germline V gene encodes CDR1 SQVTM and CDR2 ANQGSEA. This CDR3 comprises 16 residues. Unmatched junction bases numbered 11, after V lost 5 bases and J lost 6 bases. This CDR3 reads CSVSSSGRGGANEQFF. The CDR3 DNA reads as TGCAGCGTTTCCTCTAGCGGGAGGGGCGGGGCCAATGAGCAGTTCTTC.

The chain carries TRBV7-8 and TRBJ2-7, with D perhaps TRBD2 (6 bases). From germline, CDR1 is SGHVS and CDR2 FQNEAQ. The V and J ends lost 5 bases and 3 bases respectively, with 23 bases between them. The CDR3 extends over 17 amino acids. CDR3 in amino acids: CASSPPYPLATFYEQYF. The CDR3 bases are TGTGCCAGCAGCCCTCCATACCCCCTAGCGACCTTCTACGAGCAGTACTTC.

The chain employs TRBV27 and TRBJ2-1; the match to TRBD2 covers 7 bases. The junction had 11 bases not matched to a gene; V was cut back by 8 bases and J by 4 bases. CDR1 and CDR2 (germline): MNHEY, SMNVEV (reference sequence). The length of the CDR3 is 15 residues. The CDR3 reads CASYPWGLPYNEQFF. CDR3 nucleotides: TGTGCCAGCTACCCATGGGGACTACCGTACAATGAGCAGTTCTTC.

This clone turned up a few times. CDR3 loop: CASSYSTGVGLVAFF. In nucleotides, the CDR3 is TGTGCCAGCAGTTACTCGACAGGGGTAGGACTGGTAGCTTTCTTT. The V and J genes are TRBV6-5 and TRBJ1-1; 8 bases agree with TRBD1. The CDR3 totals 15 residues. V lost 0 bases, J lost 10 bases, and 10 bases stayed unmatched. Germline V CDR1 and CDR2: MNHEY, SVGAGI.

In this sample, this clone turned up a few times. The chain is built from TRBV18 and TRBJ2-1, with unresolved D. V was pared by 3 bases and J by 8 bases, with 14 bases between. Germline CDR1 reads KGHSH; CDR2 reads LQKENI. The CDR3 length is 14 residues. The CDR3: CASSPESSRHEQFF. CDR3 nucleotide sequence: TGTGCCAGCTCACCCGAGAGTAGTAGGCATGAGCAGTTCTTC.

A few counts support this clone. The chain carries TRBV6-4 and TRBJ2-1; perhaps TRBD1 as D (5 bases). Trimming shortened V by 5 bases and J by 5 bases, and 10 bases separated the two germline ends. Germline CDR1 reads MRHNA; CDR2 reads SNTAGT. This CDR3 is 13 amino acids long. The CDR3 DNA reads as TGTGCCAGCAGTTCGACAGTAGACAATGAGCAGTTCTTC. Residues: CASSSTVDNEQFF.

The rearrangement uses TRBV29-1 and TRBJ2-3; D ambiguous. This CDR3 comprises 13 residues. The V end lost 6 bases, the J end lost 1 base, and 11 bases lay between the germline ends. CDR1 SQVTM and CDR2 ANQGSEA come from the germline V gene. Written as DNA, the CDR3 is TGCAGCGTCGGTCTATGGGGCACAGATACGCAGTATTTT. Encoded protein: CSVGLWGTDTQYF.

This clone has only a few counts. The chain is built from TRBV29-1 and TRBJ2-2, with D hard to call. V lost 1 base and J 5 bases, leaving 5 bases between the germline ends. CDR3 length: 12 amino acids. The germline CDR1 and CDR2 sequences are SQVTM and ANQGSEA. This CDR3 is CSVEAYTGELFF. CDR3 nucleotides: TGCAGCGTTGAAGCCTATACCGGGGAGCTGTTTTTT.

J is TRBJ1-6 and V is TRBV28, with TRBD1 identical over 7 bases. The CDR3 length is 15 residues. V trimming: 5 bases; J trimming: 5 bases; junction bases outside the gene matches: 6. Germline assignment: CDR1 MDHEN and CDR2 SYDVKM. CDR3 residues: CASSTGQVDNSPLHF. The CDR3 DNA is TGTGCCAGCAGTACCGGACAGGTGGATAATTCACCCCTCCACTTT. The full variable domain, in which reference TRBV28 and TRBJ1-6 provide the parts outside the CDR3, is DVKVTQSSRYLVKRTGEKVFLECVQDMDHENMFWYRQDPGLGLRLIYFSYDVKMKEKGDIPEGYSVSREKKERFSLILESASTNQTSMYLCASSTGQVDNSPLHFGNGTRLTVT.

The chain carries TRBV9 and TRBJ2-1; 8 positions agree with TRBD2. J gave up 0 bases and V 6 bases, and 5 bases lay outside the gene matches. This CDR3 comprises 15 residues. Germline V gene lookup returns CDR1 SGDLS and CDR2 YYNGEE. CDR3 bases: TGTGCCAGCAACAGCGGGGGAAGCTCCTACAATGAGCAGTTCTTC. This translates into CASNSGGSSYNEQFF.

This chain joins TRBV7-2 and TRBJ2-3; 15 bases fit TRBD2. There are 18 residues in the CDR3. Germline trimming cut 5 bases from V and 0 bases from J; bases unmatched to any gene: 6. Per germline, CDR1 SGHTA and CDR2 FQGNSA. The CDR3 nucleotides read TGTGCCAGCAGCGAGAGGACTAGCGGGAGGGTCAGCACAGATACGCAGTATTTT. Translating gives CASSERTSGRVSTDTQYF.

This rearrangement joins TRBV25-1 to TRBJ1-4; D is ambiguous. The V gene lost 9 bases and the J gene lost 4 bases, with 18 bases spanning the gap. The CDR3 extends over 15 amino acids. CDR1 is MGHDK and CDR2 is SYGVNS in the germline V gene. CDR3 in amino acids: CASRPWQTNNEKLFF. CDR3 coding DNA: TGTGCCAGTAGGCCATGGCAGACGAATAATGAAAAACTGTTTTTT.

This chain joins TRBV27 and TRBJ2-1; TRBD2 is a possible D gene (6 bases). V was clipped by 5 bases and J by 2 bases, with 19 bases between them. Germline CDR1 reads MNHEY; CDR2 reads SMNVEV (reference sequence). CDR3 length: 17 residues. CDR3 DNA: TGTGCCAGCAGTCCGTCACGGCCGGGACTCACCTACAATGAGCAGTTCTTC. Translated: CASSPSRPGLTYNEQFF.